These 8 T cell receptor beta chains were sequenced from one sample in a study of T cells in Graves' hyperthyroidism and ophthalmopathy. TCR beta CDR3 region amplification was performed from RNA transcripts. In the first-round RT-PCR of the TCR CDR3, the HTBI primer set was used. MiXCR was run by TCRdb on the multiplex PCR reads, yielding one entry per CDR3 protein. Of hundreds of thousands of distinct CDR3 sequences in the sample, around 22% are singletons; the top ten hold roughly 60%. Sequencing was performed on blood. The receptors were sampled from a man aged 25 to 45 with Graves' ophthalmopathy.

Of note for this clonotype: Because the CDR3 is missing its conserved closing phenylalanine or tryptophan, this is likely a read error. The CDR3 DNA sequence: TGTGCCAGCAGCTTGGTACGGGGCCGCACAGATACGCAGTATCTT. Translated: CASSLVRGRTDTQYL. This rearrangement joins TRBV11-1 to TRBJ2-3; D assignment may be TRBD1 or TRBD2 (5 bases each). V was cut by 3 bases and J by 1 base, with 11 bases left in between. CDR1 and CDR2 from the germline V gene are SGHAT and FQDESV (reference sequence). This CDR3 is 15 amino acids long.

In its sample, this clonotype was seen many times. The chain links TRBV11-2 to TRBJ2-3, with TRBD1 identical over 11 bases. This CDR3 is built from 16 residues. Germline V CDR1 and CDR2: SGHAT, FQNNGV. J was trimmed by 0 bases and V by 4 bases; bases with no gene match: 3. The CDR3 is CASSSRDRGSTDTQYF. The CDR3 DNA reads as TGTGCCAGCAGCTCAAGGGACAGGGGGAGCACAGATACGCAGTATTTT.

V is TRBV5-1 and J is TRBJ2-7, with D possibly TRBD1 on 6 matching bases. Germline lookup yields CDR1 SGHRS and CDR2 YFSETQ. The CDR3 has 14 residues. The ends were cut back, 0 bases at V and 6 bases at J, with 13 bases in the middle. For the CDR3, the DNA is TGCGCCAGCAGCTTGGCTGGACAGATAGCCGAGCAGTACTTC. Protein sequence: CASSLAGQIAEQYF.

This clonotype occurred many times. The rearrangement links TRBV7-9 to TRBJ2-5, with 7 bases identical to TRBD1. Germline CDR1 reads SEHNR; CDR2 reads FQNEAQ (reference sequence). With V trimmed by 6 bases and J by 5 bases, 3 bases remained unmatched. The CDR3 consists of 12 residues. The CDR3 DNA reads TGTGCCAGCAGTTCGACAGGGGAGACCCAGTACTTC. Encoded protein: CASSSTGETQYF.

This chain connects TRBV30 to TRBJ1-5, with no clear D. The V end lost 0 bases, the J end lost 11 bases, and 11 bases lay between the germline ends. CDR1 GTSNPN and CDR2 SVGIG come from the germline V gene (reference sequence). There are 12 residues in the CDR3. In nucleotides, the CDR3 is TGTGCCTGGAGTGTAGCTGGGCCAGCCCAGCATTTT. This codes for CAWSVAGPAQHF.

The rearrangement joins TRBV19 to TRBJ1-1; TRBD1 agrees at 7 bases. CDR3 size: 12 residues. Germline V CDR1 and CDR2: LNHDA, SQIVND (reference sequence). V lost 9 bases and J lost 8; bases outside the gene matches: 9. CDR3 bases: TGTGCCAGCAAAGGAGGGGGCACCGAAGCTTTCTTT. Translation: CASKGGGTEAFF.

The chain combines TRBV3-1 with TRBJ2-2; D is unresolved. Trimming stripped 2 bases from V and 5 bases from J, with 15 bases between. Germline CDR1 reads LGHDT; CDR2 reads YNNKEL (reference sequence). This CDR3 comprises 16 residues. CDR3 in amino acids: CASSQNLHSKTGELFF. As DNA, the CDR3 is TGTGCCAGCAGCCAAAATTTGCATAGTAAGACCGGGGAGCTGTTTTTT. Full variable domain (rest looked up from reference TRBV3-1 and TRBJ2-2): DTAVSQTPKYLVTQMGNDKSIKCEQNLGHDTMYWYKQDSKKFLKIMFSYNNKELIINETVPNRFSPKSPDKAHLNLHINSLELGDSAVYFCASSQNLHSKTGELFFGEGSRLTVL.

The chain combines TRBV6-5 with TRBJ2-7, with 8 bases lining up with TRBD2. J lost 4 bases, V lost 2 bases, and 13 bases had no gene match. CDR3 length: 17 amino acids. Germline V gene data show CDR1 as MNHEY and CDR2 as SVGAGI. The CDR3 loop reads CASSYLSSGRDNYEQYF. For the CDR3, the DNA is TGTGCCAGCAGTTACCTGTCTAGCGGGCGGGATAATTACGAGCAGTACTTC.